One and the same sample provided the 15 T cell receptor beta chains below, sequenced in a study of Ad26.COV2.S vaccination and SARS-CoV-2 variants (dated by TCRdb to about 2021). This specimen's time point label, per the study, means: individuals recovered from natural SARS-CoV-2 infection. The receptor library was made with the immunoSEQ multiplex PCR assay. TCRdb carries this immuneACCESS record with in-frame sequences only. Its versions omit some clonotypes, under half of them owing to an unresolved V gene in the studies checked, with the rest unexplained. Here the sample has about 98,000 clones; over 70% occur a single time. The top ten constitute 17% of the sample. The source was peripheral blood, collected after recovery from COVID-19. Receptor source: a human donor who had recovered from COVID-19.

This clone has just one count. V and J are TRBV27 and TRBJ2-4, with D perhaps TRBD2 (7 bases). The germline CDR1 and CDR2 sequences are MNHEY and SMNVEV (reference sequence). This CDR3 has 14 residues. V was cut by 6 bases and J by 0 bases, with 9 bases left in between. In nucleotides, the CDR3 is TGTGCCAGCAGCGGGGGGCTAGCCAAAAACATTCAGTACTTC. Translation: CASSGGLAKNIQYF.

The chain has TRBV24-1 and TRBJ1-2; no clear D. The V end was cut by 11 bases, the J end by 4 bases, with 16 bases between. The CDR3 is 13 residues long. The germline gives CDR1 KGHDR, CDR2 SFDVKD. The CDR3 bases are TGTGCCAGCTCGGCCCGGGGTGGCTATGGCTACACCTTC. Protein product: CASSARGGYGYTF.

The sample holds a few counts of this clone. This sequence joins TRBV9 and TRBJ1-1; D gene ambiguous. The CDR3 runs 13 residues. Germline CDR1 and CDR2: SGDLS and YYNGEE. V was shortened by 0 bases and J by 2 bases, with 5 bases between the two germline ends. The CDR3 is CASSVDVNTEAFF. In DNA, the CDR3 is TGTGCCAGCAGCGTAGACGTAAACACTGAAGCTTTCTTT.

This clone was picked up a small number of times. V is TRBV5-1 and J is TRBJ2-3, with D possibly matching TRBD1 (6 bases). There are 15 residues in the CDR3. From germline, CDR1 is SGHRS and CDR2 YFSETQ. V dropped 0 bases and J dropped 1 base, with 9 bases sitting between them. The CDR3 region has the DNA TGCGCCAGCAGCTTGGACAGGGCAGGCACAGATACGCAGTATTTT. It encodes CASSLDRAGTDTQYF. The full variable domain, in which reference TRBV5-1 and TRBJ2-3 provide the parts outside the CDR3, is KAGVTQTPRYLIKTRGQQVTLSCSPISGHRSVSWYQQTPGQGLQFLFEYFSETQRNKGNFPGRFSGRQFSNSRSEMNVSTLELGDSALYLCASSLDRAGTDTQYFGPGTRLTVL.

The rearrangement links TRBV7-2 to TRBJ1-1, with 10 bases matching TRBD1. Germline CDR1 and CDR2: SGHTA and FQGNSA. V dropped 2 bases and J dropped 11; count of bases not matched to a gene: 5. The CDR3 sequence is 13 residues long. Here the CDR3 DNA reads TGTGCCAGCAGCTTACCGGGGACAGGGGCGGCTTTCTTT. This encodes CASSLPGTGAAFF.

The gene calls are TRBV19 and TRBJ2-5; the match to TRBD1 covers 9 bases. Germline V lookup: CDR1 LNHDA, CDR2 SQIVND (reference sequence). V lost 2 bases to trimming and J lost 5 bases; unmatched junction nucleotides: 6. This CDR3 is 15 amino acids long. CDR3 sequence: CASSIRTGATETQYF. The CDR3 nucleotides are TGTGCCAGTAGTATAAGGACAGGGGCTACGGAGACCCAGTACTTC.

The V call is TRBV19, the J call TRBJ1-3; tentative D call: TRBD1 (5 bases). CDR1 and CDR2 from the germline V gene are LNHDA and SQIVND (reference sequence). V was cut by 5 bases and J by 5 bases, with 13 bases left in between. CDR3 size: 14 residues. The CDR3 region is CASSPLGQRNTIYF. Written as DNA, the CDR3 is TGTGCCAGTAGTCCCTTGGGGCAGAGAAACACCATATATTTT.

V and J are TRBV6-5 and TRBJ2-3; TRBD2 is a possible D gene (6 bases). Germline CDR1 reads MNHEY; CDR2 reads SVGAGI. The CDR3 is made up of 14 amino acids. V dropped 7 bases and J dropped 2 bases, with 13 bases sitting between them. CDR3 residues: CASKAGPYTDTQYF. In nucleotides, the CDR3 is TGTGCCAGCAAAGCGGGTCCTTACACAGATACGCAGTATTTT.

The genes are TRBV7-7 and TRBJ1-6; D gene unclear. CDR1 and CDR2 (germline): SSHAT, FNYEAQ (reference sequence). This CDR3 has 13 residues. V was cut by 5 bases and J by 4 bases, with 6 bases left in between. The CDR3 region is CASSQQYNSPLHF. As DNA, the CDR3 is TGTGCCAGCAGCCAACAATATAATTCACCCCTCCACTTT.

The chain links TRBV7-9 to TRBJ1-2, with D hard to call. Trimming removed 3 bases at V and 2 bases at J, with 16 bases between. Germline assignment: CDR1 SEHNR and CDR2 FQNEAQ (reference sequence). This CDR3 region has 16 residues. The CDR3: CASSLGGVQENYGYTF. The CDR3 DNA is TGTGCCAGCAGCTTGGGTGGGGTCCAAGAGAACTATGGCTACACCTTC.

This clone was detected once. At one boundary the junction diverges from the germline segment, which might be a read error. V is TRBV5-1 and J is TRBJ2-2; 7 bases match TRBD1. In germline, CDR1 is SGHRS, CDR2 YFSETQ. The CDR3 extends over 15 amino acids. This CDR3 is CASRLGQRDTGELFF. The CDR3 DNA sequence: TGCGCCAGCAGGTTGGGACAGCGAGACACCGGGGAGCTGTTTTTT.

The gene calls are TRBV6-6 and TRBJ2-7, with unresolved D. CDR1 MNHNY and CDR2 SVGAGI come from the germline V gene (reference sequence). CDR3 length equals 11 residues. Trimming left V 5 bases short and J 7 bases short, with 9 bases between. The CDR3 DNA is TGTGCCAGCAGTGGCCTGGATGAGCAGTACTTC. Its protein product is CASSGLDEQYF.

The V and J genes are TRBV5-1 and TRBJ2-3; 9 bases map to TRBD1. CDR1 SGHRS and CDR2 YFSETQ come from the germline V gene. The CDR3 extends over 16 amino acids. Trimming removed 4 bases from V and 4 bases from J; junction bases left unmatched: 10. The CDR3 bases are TGCGCCAGCAGCAAGTCCAGGACAGGGGAAGCAGATACGCAGTATTTT. Amino acids: CASSKSRTGEADTQYF.

This clone was picked up a small number of times. The genes are TRBV5-1 and TRBJ1-1; tentatively, D is TRBD1 (5 bases). V shed 1 base and J shed 7 bases, with 11 bases lying between them. Germline CDR1 reads SGHRS; CDR2 reads YFSETQ. The CDR3 runs 13 residues. For the CDR3, the DNA is TGCGCCAGCAGCTTGCGCGACAGTGGTGAAGCTTTCTTT. Protein sequence: CASSLRDSGEAFF. The complete variable domain, with remaining parts taken from reference TRBV5-1 and TRBJ1-1, reads KAGVTQTPRYLIKTRGQQVTLSCSPISGHRSVSWYQQTPGQGLQFLFEYFSETQRNKGNFPGRFSGRQFSNSRSEMNVSTLELGDSALYLCASSLRDSGEAFFGQGTRLTVV.

This sequence joins TRBV27 and TRBJ1-2; D call uncertain. This CDR3 has 14 residues. Germline lookup yields CDR1 MNHEY and CDR2 SMNVEV (reference sequence). V lost 5 bases, J lost 5 bases, and 15 bases lay in between. CDR3 region: CASSGRATGYGYTF. The CDR3 coding sequence is TGTGCCAGCAGTGGTAGGGCTACGGGTTATGGCTACACCTTC.